This T cell receptor beta chain was found in a study of regulatory T cells in long-lasting Graves disease. General study points: Since the sample size was small, accuracy may have been reduced.

With respect to this clonotype: The antigen is undetermined.

Documented time point: newly diagnosed GD, antithyroid drugs for less than 3 months. PBMC RNA was the source of the TCR library. Germline lookup yields CDR1 SNHLY and CDR2 FYNNEI. J gave up 8 bases and V 5 bases, and 11 bases lay outside the gene matches. The CDR3 runs 15 residues. Relying on iRepertoire HTBI primers and Arm-PCR of CDR3 regions, the team built TCR beta libraries. TCRdb reprocessed the multiplex PCR reads via MiXCR and lists one record per CDR3 protein. The top ten hold 7.8% of the sample, which has roughly 400,000 distinct CDR3 sequences, approximately 16% seen once. These data were also filed under a second study, of T cells in Graves' hyperthyroidism and ophthalmopathy. That work adds: Exclusion of a patient resulted from uncontrolled infection, other autoimmune disease, pregnancy or lactation. Initially, a first-round RT-PCR of the TCR CDR3 employed the HTBI primer set. Stable hyperthyroidism was separated from ophthalmopathy by a model based on 13 V-J features.

This rearrangement joins TRBV2 to TRBJ2-1; TRBD2 matches 8 bases. The sequencing here drew on peripheral blood mononuclear cells (PBMCs), taken at new diagnosis, from a patient treated with antithyroid drugs. The TCR sequence derives from a woman between 40 and 55 years old with Graves disease. Here the CDR3 reads CASSSKSGSKDEQFF. In nucleotides, the CDR3 is TGTGCCAGCAGTTCCAAGAGCGGGAGCAAAGATGAGCAGTTCTTC.